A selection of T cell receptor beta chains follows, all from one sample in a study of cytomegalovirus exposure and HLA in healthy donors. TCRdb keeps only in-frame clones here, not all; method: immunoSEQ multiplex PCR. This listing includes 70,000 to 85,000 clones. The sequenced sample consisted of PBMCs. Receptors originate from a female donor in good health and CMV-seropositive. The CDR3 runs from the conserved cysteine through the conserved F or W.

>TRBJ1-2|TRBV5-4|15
CASSLRTGNWGGYTF
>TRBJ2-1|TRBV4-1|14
CASSQNPSYNEQFF
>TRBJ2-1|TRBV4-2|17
CASSQNPTSGRGDEQFF
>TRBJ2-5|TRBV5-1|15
CASSPGAGGLETQYF
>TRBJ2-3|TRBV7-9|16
CASSLVVLGSTDTQYF
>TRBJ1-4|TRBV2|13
CASTSQHNEKLFF
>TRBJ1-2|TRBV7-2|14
CASSLGSANYGYTF
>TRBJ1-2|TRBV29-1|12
CSVEAAGGGYTF
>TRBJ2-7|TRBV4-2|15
CASSQETSGSGGQYF
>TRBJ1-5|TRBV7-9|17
CASSHIGQGKSNQPQHF
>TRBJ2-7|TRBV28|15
CASSLRDRGLYEQYF
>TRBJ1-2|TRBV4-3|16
CASSQDLGQRGYGYTF
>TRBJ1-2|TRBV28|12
CASLGQNYGYTF
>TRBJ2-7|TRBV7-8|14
CASSLKGENYEQYF
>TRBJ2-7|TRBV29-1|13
CSGLDSSTYEQYF
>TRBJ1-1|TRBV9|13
CASSYGTGPEAFF
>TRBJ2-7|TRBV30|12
CAWSVVQWEQYF
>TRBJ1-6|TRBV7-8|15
CASSTGTGTNSPLHF
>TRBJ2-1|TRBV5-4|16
CASSPGLAGAGNEQFF
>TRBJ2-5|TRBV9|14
CASSSGTGAETQYF
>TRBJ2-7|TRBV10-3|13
CATGLADSYEQYF
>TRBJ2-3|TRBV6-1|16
CASRETQGSSTDTQYF
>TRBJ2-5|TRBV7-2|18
CASSSRLAGSLTQVAQYF
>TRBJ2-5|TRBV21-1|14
CASSKMQGQETQYF
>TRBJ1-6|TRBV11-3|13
CASSERRGSPLHF
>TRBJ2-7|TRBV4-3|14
CASSHDRGLDEQYF
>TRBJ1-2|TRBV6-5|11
CASSSDYGYTF
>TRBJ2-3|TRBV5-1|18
CASSLANLAGGRTDTQYF
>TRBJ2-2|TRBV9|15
CASSVGTENTGELFF
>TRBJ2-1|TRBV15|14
CATSRAGKGGEQFF
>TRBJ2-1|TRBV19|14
CASSISPSVNEQFF
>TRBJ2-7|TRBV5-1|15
CASSYRTGVSYEQYF
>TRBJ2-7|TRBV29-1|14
CSVAPAGTSYEQYF
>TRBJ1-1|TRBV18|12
CASSREGSEAFF
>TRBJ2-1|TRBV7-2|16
CASSFTTGGYYNEQFF
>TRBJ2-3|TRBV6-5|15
CASSSTSARTDTQYF
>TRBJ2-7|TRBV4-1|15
CASSQIGTGSYEQYF
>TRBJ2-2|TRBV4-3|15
CASSSGQGRAGELFF
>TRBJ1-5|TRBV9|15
CASSPGVLGNQPQHF
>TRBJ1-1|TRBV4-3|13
CASRGTGRTEAFF
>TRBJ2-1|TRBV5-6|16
CASRHRAASRSNEQFF
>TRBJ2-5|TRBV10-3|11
CAIAEQETQYF
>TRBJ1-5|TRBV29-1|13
CSVGTAQNQPQHF
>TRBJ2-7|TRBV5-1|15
CASSLEGQGSYEQYF
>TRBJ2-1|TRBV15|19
CATSRGPTFSGSLYNEQFF
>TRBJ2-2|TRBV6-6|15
CASSTIAGNTGELFF
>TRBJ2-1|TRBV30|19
CAWNLGLAGPRLSYNEQFF
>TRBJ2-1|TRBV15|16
CATSREQGTPYNEQFF
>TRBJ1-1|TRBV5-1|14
CASSLSNSNTEAFF
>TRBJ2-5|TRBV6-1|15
CASSPDRGREETQYF
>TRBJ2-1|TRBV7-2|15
CASSLAITGYNEQFF
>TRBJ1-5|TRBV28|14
CASSPRDRDQPQHF
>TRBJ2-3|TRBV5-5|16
CASSAGTSVGTDTQYF
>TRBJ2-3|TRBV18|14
CASSPPRSTDTQYF
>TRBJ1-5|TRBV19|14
CATGGGGTNQPQHF
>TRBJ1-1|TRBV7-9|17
CASSYGVRDTMNTEAFF
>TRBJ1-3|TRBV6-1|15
CASSEYGRSGNTIYF
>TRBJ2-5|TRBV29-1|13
CSVEGLDQETQYF
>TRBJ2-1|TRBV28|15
CASSPGSGGYNEQFF